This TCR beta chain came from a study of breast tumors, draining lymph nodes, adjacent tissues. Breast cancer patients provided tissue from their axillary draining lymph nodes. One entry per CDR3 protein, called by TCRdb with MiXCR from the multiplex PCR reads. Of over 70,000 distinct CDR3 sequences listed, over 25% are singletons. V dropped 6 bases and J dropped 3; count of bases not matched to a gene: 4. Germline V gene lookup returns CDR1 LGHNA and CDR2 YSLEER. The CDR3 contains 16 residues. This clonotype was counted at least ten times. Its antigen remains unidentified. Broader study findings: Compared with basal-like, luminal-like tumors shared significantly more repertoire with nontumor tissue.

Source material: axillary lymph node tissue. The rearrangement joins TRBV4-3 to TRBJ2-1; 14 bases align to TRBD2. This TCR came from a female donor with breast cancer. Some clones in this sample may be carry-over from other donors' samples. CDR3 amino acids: CASRPGTSGSYNEQFF. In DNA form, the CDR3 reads TGCGCCAGCAGGCCCGGGACTAGCGGGAGCTACAATGAGCAGTTCTTC.